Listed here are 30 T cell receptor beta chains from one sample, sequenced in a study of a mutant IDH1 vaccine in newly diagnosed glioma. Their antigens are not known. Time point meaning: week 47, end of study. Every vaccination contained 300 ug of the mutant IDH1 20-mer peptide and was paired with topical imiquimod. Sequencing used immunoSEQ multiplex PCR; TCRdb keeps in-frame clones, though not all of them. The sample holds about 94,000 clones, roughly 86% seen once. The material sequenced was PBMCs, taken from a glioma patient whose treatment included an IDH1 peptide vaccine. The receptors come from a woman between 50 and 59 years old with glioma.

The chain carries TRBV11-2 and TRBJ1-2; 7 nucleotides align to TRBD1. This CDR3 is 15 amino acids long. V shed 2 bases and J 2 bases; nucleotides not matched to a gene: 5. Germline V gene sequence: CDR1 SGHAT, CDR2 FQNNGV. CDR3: CASSLIPRGNYGYTF. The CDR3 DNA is TGTGCCAGCAGCTTAATCCCCAGGGGGAACTATGGCTACACCTTC.

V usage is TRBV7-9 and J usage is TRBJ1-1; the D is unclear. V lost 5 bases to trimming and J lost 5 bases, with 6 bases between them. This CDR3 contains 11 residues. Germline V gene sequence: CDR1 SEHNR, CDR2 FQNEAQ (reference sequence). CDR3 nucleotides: TGTGCCAGCAGCCCCGGAACTGAAGCTTTCTTT. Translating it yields CASSPGTEAFF.

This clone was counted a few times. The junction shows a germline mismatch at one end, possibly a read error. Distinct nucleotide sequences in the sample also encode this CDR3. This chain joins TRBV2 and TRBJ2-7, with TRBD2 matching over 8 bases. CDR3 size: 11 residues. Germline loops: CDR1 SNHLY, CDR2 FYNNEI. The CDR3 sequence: CASSEEIAGNF. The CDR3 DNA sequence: TGTGCCAGCAGTGAAGAGATAGCGGGAAACTTC.

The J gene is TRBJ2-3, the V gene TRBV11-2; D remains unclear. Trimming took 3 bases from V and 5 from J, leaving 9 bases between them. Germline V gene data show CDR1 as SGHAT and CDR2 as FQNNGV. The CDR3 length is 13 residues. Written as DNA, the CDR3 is TGTGCCAGCAGCTTGGTAGAGGAAGATACGCAGTATTTT. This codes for CASSLVEEDTQYF.

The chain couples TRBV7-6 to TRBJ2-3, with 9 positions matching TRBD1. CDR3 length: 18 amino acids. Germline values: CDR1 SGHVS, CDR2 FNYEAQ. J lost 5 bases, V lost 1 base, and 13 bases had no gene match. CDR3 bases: TGTGCCAGCAGCTTAGGTAGACCCGGGACAGGGCGTGGAGATACGCAGTATTTT. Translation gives CASSLGRPGTGRGDTQYF.

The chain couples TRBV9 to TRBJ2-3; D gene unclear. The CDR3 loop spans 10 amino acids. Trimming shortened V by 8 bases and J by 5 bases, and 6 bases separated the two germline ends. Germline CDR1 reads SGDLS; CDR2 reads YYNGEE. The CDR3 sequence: CASGVDTQYF. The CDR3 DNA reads TGTGCCAGTGGGGTAGATACGCAGTATTTT.

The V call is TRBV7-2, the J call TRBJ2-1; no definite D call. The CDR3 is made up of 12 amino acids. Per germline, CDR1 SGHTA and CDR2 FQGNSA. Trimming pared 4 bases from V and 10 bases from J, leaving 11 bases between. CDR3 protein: CASSSWYAEQFF. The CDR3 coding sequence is TGTGCCAGCAGCTCCTGGTATGCCGAGCAGTTCTTC.

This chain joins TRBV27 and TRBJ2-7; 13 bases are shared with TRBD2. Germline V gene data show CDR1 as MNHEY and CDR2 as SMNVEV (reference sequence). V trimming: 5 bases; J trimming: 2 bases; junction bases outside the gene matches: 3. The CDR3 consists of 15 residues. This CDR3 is CASSLTSGRAYEQYF. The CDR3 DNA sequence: TGTGCCAGCAGTCTTACTAGCGGGAGGGCCTACGAGCAGTACTTC.

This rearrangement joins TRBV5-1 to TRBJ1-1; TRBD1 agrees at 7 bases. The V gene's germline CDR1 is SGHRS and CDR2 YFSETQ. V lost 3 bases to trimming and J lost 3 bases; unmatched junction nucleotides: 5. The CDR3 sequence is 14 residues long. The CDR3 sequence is CASSSTGEDTEAFF. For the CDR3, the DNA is TGCGCCAGCAGCTCTACAGGGGAGGACACTGAAGCTTTCTTT. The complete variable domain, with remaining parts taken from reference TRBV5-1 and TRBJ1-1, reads KAGVTQTPRYLIKTRGQQVTLSCSPISGHRSVSWYQQTPGQGLQFLFEYFSETQRNKGNFPGRFSGRQFSNSRSEMNVSTLELGDSALYLCASSSTGEDTEAFFGQGTRLTVV.

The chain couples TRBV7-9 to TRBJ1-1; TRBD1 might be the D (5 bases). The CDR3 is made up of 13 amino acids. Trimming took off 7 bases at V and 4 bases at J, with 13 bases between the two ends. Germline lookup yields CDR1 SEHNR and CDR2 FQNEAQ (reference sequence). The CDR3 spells CASTNWGGTEAFF. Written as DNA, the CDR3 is TGTGCCAGCACCAACTGGGGGGGCACTGAAGCTTTCTTT. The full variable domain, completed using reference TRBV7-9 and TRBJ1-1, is DTGVSQNPRHKITKRGQNVTFRCDPISEHNRLYWYRQTLGQGPEFLTYFQNEAQLEKSRLLSDRFSAERPKGSFSTLEIQRTEQGDSAMYLCASTNWGGTEAFFGQGTRLTVV.

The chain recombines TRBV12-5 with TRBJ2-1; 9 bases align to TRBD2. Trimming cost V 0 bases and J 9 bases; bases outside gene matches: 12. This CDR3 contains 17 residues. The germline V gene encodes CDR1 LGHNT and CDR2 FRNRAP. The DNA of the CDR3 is TGTGCTAGTGGTTTGGTAACGACTAGCGGAGGCCTGGGTGAGCAGTTCTTC. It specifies CASGLVTTSGGLGEQFF.

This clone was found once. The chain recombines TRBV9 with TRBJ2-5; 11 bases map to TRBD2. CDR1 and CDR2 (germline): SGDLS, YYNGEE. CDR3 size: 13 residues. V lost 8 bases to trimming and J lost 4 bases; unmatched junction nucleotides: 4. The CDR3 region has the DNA TGTGCCAGTGCTAGCGGGAGGAGAGAGACCCAGTACTTC. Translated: CASASGRRETQYF.

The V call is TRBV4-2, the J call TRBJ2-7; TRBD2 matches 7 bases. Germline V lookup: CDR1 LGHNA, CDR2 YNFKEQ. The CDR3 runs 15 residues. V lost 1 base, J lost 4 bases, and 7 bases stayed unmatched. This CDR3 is CASSQGVTSSYEQYF. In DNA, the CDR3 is TGTGCCAGCAGCCAAGGCGTGACTAGCTCTTACGAGCAGTACTTC.

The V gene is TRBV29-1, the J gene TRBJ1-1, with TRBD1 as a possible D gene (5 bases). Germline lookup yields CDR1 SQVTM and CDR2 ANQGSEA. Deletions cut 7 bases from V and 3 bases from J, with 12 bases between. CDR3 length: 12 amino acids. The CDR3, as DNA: TGCAGCGCCCTCCGGGGGGACACTGAAGCTTTCTTT. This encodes CSALRGDTEAFF. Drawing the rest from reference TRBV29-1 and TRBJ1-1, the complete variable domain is SAVISQKPSRDICQRGTSLTIQCQVDSQVTMMFWYRQQPGQSLTLIATANQGSEATYESGFVIDKFPISRPNLTFSTLTVSNMSPEDSSIYLCSALRGDTEAFFGQGTRLTVV.

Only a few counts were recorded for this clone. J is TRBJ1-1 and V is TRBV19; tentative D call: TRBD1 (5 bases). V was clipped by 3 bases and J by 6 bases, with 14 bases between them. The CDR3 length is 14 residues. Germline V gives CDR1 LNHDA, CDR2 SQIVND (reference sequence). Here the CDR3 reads CASSMEGREAEAFF. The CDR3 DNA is TGTGCCAGTAGTATGGAGGGGAGGGAGGCTGAAGCTTTCTTT.

CDR3 DNA sequence: TGTGCCAGCAGTTTAGCGGACAGGGGGATCACCGGGGAGCTGTTTTTT. Residues: CASSLADRGITGELFF. This sequence joins TRBV28 and TRBJ2-2; 10 nucleotides line up with TRBD1. With V trimmed by 2 bases and J by 4 bases, 4 bases remained unmatched. The germline CDR1 and CDR2 sequences are MDHEN and SYDVKM. The CDR3 runs 16 residues.

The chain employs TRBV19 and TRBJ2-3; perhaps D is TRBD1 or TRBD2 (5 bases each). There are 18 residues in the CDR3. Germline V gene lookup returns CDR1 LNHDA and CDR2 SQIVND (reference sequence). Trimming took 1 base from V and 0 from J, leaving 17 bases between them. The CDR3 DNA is TGTGCCAGTAGTATAGGGGGGAATGGGCACACTAGCACAGATACGCAGTATTTT. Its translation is CASSIGGNGHTSTDTQYF.

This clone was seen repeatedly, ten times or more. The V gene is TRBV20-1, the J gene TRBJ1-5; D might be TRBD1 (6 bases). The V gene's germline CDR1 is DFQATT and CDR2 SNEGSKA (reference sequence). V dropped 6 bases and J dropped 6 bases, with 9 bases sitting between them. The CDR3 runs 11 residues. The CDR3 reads CSASGAQPQHF. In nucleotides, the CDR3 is TGCAGTGCATCAGGGGCTCAGCCCCAGCATTTT.

This chain's CDR3 is CASTLSGSGANVLTF. As DNA, the CDR3 is TGCGCCAGCACCCTGTCGGGCTCTGGGGCCAACGTCCTGACTTTC. The chain carries TRBV5-1 and TRBJ2-6; D is unclear. The CDR3 is 15 amino acids. V lost 6 bases and J 0 bases, leaving 10 bases between the germline ends. Germline-derived CDR1 and CDR2 are SGHRS and YFSETQ. The whole variable domain, filled in from reference TRBV5-1 and TRBJ2-6, reads KAGVTQTPRYLIKTRGQQVTLSCSPISGHRSVSWYQQTPGQGLQFLFEYFSETQRNKGNFPGRFSGRQFSNSRSEMNVSTLELGDSALYLCASTLSGSGANVLTFGAGSRLTVL.

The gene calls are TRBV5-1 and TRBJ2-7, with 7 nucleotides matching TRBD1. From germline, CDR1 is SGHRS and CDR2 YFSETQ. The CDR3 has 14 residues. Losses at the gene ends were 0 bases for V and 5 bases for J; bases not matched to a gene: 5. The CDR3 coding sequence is TGCGCCAGCAGCTTGGAAGGGGGCCTCAACGAGCAGTACTTC. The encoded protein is CASSLEGGLNEQYF.

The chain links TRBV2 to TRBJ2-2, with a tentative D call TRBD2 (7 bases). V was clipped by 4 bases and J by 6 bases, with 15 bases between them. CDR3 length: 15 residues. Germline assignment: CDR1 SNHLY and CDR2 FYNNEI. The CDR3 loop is CASSGDRGGAGELFF. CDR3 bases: TGTGCCAGCAGTGGGGATCGAGGGGGGGCCGGGGAGCTGTTTTTT.

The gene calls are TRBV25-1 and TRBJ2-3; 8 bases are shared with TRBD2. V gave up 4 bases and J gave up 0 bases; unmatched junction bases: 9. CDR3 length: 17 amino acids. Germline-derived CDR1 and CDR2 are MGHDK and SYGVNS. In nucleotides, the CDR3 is TGTGCCAGCAGTGCCTACCAGACTAGCGCCAGCACAGATACGCAGTATTTT. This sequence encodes CASSAYQTSASTDTQYF.

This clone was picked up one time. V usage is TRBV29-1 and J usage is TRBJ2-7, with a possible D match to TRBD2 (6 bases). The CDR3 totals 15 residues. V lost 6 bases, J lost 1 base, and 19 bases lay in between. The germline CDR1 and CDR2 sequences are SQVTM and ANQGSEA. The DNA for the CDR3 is TGCAGCGTAGCGGGCCGGGAGTGGGCTTCCTACGAGCAGTACTTC. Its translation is CSVAGREWASYEQYF.

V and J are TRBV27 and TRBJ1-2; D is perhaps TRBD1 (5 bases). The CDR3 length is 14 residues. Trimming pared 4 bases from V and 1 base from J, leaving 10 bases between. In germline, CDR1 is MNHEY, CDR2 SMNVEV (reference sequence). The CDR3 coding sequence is TGTGCCAGCAGTTACCGGGGCAGTAACTATGGCTACACCTTC. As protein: CASSYRGSNYGYTF.

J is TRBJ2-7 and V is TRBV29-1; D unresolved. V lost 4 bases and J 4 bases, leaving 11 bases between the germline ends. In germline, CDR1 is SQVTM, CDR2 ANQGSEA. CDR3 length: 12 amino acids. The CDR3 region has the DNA TGCAGCGTTGGGTCCGGCGTTTACGAGCAGTACTTC. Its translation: CSVGSGVYEQYF.

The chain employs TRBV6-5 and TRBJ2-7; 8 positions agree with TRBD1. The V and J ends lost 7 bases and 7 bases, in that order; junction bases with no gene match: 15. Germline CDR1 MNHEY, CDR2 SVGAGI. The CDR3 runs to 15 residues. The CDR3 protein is CASTLEGQGAGEQYF. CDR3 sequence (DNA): TGTGCCAGCACCCTAGAGGGCCAGGGGGCGGGAGAGCAGTACTTC.

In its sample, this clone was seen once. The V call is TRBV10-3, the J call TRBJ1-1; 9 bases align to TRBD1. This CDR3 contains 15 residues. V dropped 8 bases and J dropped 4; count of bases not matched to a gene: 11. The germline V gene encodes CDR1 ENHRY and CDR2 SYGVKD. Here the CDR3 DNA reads TGTGCCATCTCGAGTTCGACAGGGGGAGCCACTGAAGCTTTCTTT. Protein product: CAISSSTGGATEAFF.

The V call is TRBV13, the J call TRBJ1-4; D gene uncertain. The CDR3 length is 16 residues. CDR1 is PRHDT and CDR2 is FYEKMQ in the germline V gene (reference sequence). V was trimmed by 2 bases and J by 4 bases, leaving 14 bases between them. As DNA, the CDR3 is TGTGCCAGCAGCTTATCTTCAACAAGGGATAATGAAAAACTGTTTTTT. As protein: CASSLSSTRDNEKLFF. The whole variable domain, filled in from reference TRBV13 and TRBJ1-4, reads AAGVIQSPRHLIKEKRETATLKCYPIPRHDTVYWYQQGPGQDPQFLISFYEKMQSDKGSIPDRFSAQQFSDYHSELNMSSLELGDSALYFCASSLSSTRDNEKLFFGSGTQLSVL.

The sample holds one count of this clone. The CDR3 loop reads CASSESGADTQYF. CDR3 nucleotides: TGTGCCAGCAGTGAATCAGGGGCAGATACGCAGTATTTT. The chain is built from TRBV25-1 and TRBJ2-3, with a possible D match to TRBD1 (6 bases). The V end was cut by 1 base, the J end by 4 bases, with 6 bases between. Germline assignment: CDR1 MGHDK and CDR2 SYGVNS. CDR3 length: 13 residues.

The CDR3 DNA follows: TGCGCCAGCAGCGTCGCCGGGACAGGGAGAAACACTGAAGCTTTCTTT. Amino acids: CASSVAGTGRNTEAFF. The chain combines TRBV5-1 with TRBJ1-1, with 9 bases aligning to TRBD1. With 4 bases clipped from V and 2 bases from J, the junction kept 9 bases outside the gene matches. This CDR3 spans 16 amino acids. Per the germline V gene, CDR1 is SGHRS and CDR2 is YFSETQ.